One T cell receptor (beta chain) is described in this entry. Its target is not known. The data were obtained in a study of shared clonotypes between healthy human individuals. The study, taken as a whole, reports: Compared with clonotypes that all four donors shared, non-shared clonotypes had lower generation probabilities.

A CD45RA+ naive subset and a CD45RA-negative memory subset were split from CD4+ cells. Method: immunoSEQ multiplex PCR; TCRdb's copy keeps in-frame clones and lacks some. The sample includes a few million clones, about 90% of them seen just once. The sequenced material came from naive CD4+ T cells from PBMCs. Specified subset: CD45RA+ positively selected. This TCR derives from a man between 18 and 29 years old in good health. Some clones in this sample may be carry-over from other donors' samples.

CDR3 residues: CASSWVFRDRGKTGELFF. CDR3 DNA: TGTGCCAGCAGCTGGGTTTTTCGGGACAGGGGGAAAACCGGGGAGCTGTTTTTT. The chain employs TRBV11-2 and TRBJ2-2, with TRBD1 matching over 11 bases. The V gene's germline CDR1 is SGHAT and CDR2 FQNNGV. The CDR3 has 18 residues. The ends lost 4 bases at V and 5 bases at J; junction bases unmatched: 12.